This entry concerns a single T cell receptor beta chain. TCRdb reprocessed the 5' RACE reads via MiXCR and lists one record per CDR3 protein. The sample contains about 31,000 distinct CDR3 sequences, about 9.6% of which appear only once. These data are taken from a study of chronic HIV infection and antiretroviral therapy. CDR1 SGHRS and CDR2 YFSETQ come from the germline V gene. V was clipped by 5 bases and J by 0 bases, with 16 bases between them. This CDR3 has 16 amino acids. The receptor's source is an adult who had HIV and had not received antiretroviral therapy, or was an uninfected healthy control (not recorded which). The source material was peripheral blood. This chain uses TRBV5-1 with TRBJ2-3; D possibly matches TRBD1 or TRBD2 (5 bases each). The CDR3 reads CASSVGTSPSTDTQYF. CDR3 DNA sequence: TGCGCCAGCAGTGTCGGGACCTCTCCTAGCACAGATACGCAGTATTTT.